The rows below give T cell receptor beta chains drawn from one sample of a study of Ad26.COV2.S vaccination and SARS-CoV-2 variants. The method was immunoSEQ multiplex PCR; TCRdb's version includes in-frame clones alone and lacks a portion of them. The sample carries 240,000 or so clones, 88% recorded once. The sequencing here drew on peripheral blood, taken in a trial of Ad26.COV2.S vaccine versus placebo. These receptor sequences come from a person between 18 and 65 years old who received the Ad26.COV2.S COVID-19 vaccine or a placebo. The CDR3 runs from the conserved cysteine through the conserved F or W. The D gene is left open where the match is weak. Clone size, where shown, is once, few, many, or a class for clones that have expanded.

TRBV30	TRBJ1-1	NA	NA	CAWSVWPRTPMNTEAFF	TGTGCCTGGAGTGTCTGGCCGCGGACCCCTATGAACACTGAAGCTTTCTTT
TRBV5-1	TRBJ1-1	NA	NA	CASSLESSWLGAFF	TGCGCCAGCAGCTTGGAAAGTTCCTGGCTCGGAGCTTTCTTT
TRBV6-5	TRBJ1-2	few	TRBD1	CASSLRQGKGYTF	TGTGCCAGCAGCCTTAGACAGGGAAAGGGCTACACCTTC
TRBV4-3	TRBJ2-7	NA	TRBD1	CASSQEGQGIYYEQYF	TGCGCCAGCAGCCAAGAGGGACAGGGGATTTACTACGAGCAGTACTTC
TRBV27	TRBJ1-1	NA	NA	CASSPPSREDTEAFF	TGTGCCAGCAGTCCCCCAAGCAGGGAGGACACTGAAGCTTTCTTT
TRBV5-5	TRBJ2-5	NA	NA	CASSLAGISYQETQYF	TGTGCCAGCAGCTTGGCCGGAATCTCGTACCAAGAGACCCAGTACTTC
TRBV10-3	TRBJ2-3	NA	NA	CAISEESVTGEADTQYF	TGTGCCATCAGTGAGGAGTCGGTCACAGGGGAGGCAGATACGCAGTATTTT
TRBV7-2	TRBJ2-2	NA	TRBD2	CASSSTPLAAPTGELFF	TGTGCCAGCAGCTCAACACCTCTAGCGGCCCCCACCGGGGAGCTGTTTTTT
TRBV18	TRBJ2-3	NA	NA	CASSPLGGPDTQYF	TGTGCCAGCTCACCACTCGGGGGACCAGATACGCAGTATTTT
TRBV27	TRBJ2-7	NA	TRBD1	CASSRPGQGTYEQYF	TGTGCCAGCAGTAGGCCGGGACAGGGAACCTACGAGCAGTACTTC
TRBV6-5	TRBJ2-5	NA	NA	CASSYTGAEETQYF	TGTGCCAGCAGTTACACGGGAGCGGAAGAGACCCAGTACTTC
TRBV20-1	TRBJ2-7	NA	TRBD2	CSASTGSGLGLAFYEQYF	TGCAGTGCTAGTACCGGGTCCGGCTTGGGACTAGCTTTCTACGAGCAGTACTTC
TRBV21-1	TRBJ2-4	NA	NA	CASTLAAPRAKNIQYF	TGTGCCAGCACCCTCGCTGCTCCCCGGGCCAAAAACATTCAGTACTTC
TRBV27	TRBJ2-7	NA	TRBD1	CASSLLRDSRTYEQYF	TGTGCCAGCAGTTTGCTCCGGGACAGCAGGACCTACGAGCAGTACTTC
TRBV19	TRBJ1-2	few	NA	CASSIDGTEDNYGYTF	TGTGCCAGTAGTATAGACGGGACGGAAGACAATTATGGCTACACCTTC
TRBV4-1	TRBJ1-5	few	NA	CASSQSKTGSNQPQHF	TGCGCCAGCAGCCAAAGCAAAACAGGGAGCAATCAGCCCCAGCATTTT
TRBV19	TRBJ1-1	NA	NA	CASSRPGSPRDTEAFF	TGTGCCAGTAGCCGCCCCGGGAGCCCACGAGACACTGAAGCTTTCTTT
TRBV7-6	TRBJ1-3	NA	TRBD1	CASSSRDRELISPGNTIYF	TGTGCCAGCAGCTCCCGGGACAGGGAGCTAATTTCCCCTGGAAACACCATATATTTT
TRBV11-2	TRBJ2-7	few	TRBD1	CASSRDRGYEQYF	TGTGCCAGCAGCCGGGACAGGGGGTACGAGCAGTACTTC
TRBV7-2	TRBJ1-2	NA	NA	CASSLAQVSYGYTF	TGTGCCAGCAGCTTAGCCCAAGTATCTTATGGCTACACCTTC
TRBV19	TRBJ2-7	once	TRBD1	CASLGGGQGNEQYF	TGTGCCAGCTTAGGAGGGGGACAGGGCAACGAGCAGTACTTC
TRBV11-3	TRBJ1-1	NA	NA	CASSLDDTEAFF	TGTGCCAGCAGCTTAGATGACACTGAAGCTTTCTTT
TRBV4-3	TRBJ2-7	NA	TRBD1	CASSQGDRNYEQYF	TGCGCCAGCAGCCAAGGGGACAGGAACTACGAGCAGTACTTC
TRBV5-1	TRBJ2-1	NA	NA	CASSLALPGDEQFF	TGCGCCAGCAGCTTGGCTCTCCCCGGGGATGAGCAGTTCTTC
TRBV28	TRBJ1-5	NA	NA	CASSFSTGMRNQPQHF	TGTGCCAGCAGTTTCTCAACAGGGATGCGCAATCAGCCCCAGCATTTT
TRBV4-2	TRBJ2-7	few	NA	CASRSRDGNEQYF	TGTGCCAGCCGATCCAGGGACGGAAACGAGCAGTACTTC